The rows below give T cell receptor beta chains drawn from one sample of a study of blood T cell repertoires in COVID-19. The method was immunoSEQ multiplex PCR; TCRdb's version includes in-frame clones alone and lacks a portion of them. Here the sample spans fewer than 150,000 clones, around 80% being singletons. The sequenced sample was PBMCs or T cells enriched from blood (not recorded which). Receptors were obtained from a woman between 18 and 29 years old who had been exposed to COVID-19. Both conserved end residues are part of each CDR3. The D gene is left open where the match is weak. For some rows the clone size is stated as once, few or many, or as a class when expanded; others skip it.

CDR3 protein,CDR3 DNA,D gene,V gene,clone size,J gene
CASSQDLQGYNSPLHF,TGCGCCAGCAGCCAAGATTTGCAGGGGTATAATTCACCCCTCCACTTT,-,TRBV4-3,-,TRBJ1-6
CASSIRTLEKLFF,TGTGCCAGCAGCATCCGGACACTCGAAAAACTGTTTTTT,-,TRBV7-9,-,TRBJ1-4
CASSLYIGNTIYF,TGTGCCAGCAGTTTATATATTGGAAACACCATATATTTT,-,TRBV27,-,TRBJ1-3
CATRHRWTGGLSGELFF,TGTGCCACCCGACACCGTTGGACAGGGGGTTTGTCCGGGGAGCTGTTTTTT,TRBD1,TRBV28,-,TRBJ2-2
CAINGLAAGELFF,TGTGCCATCAACGGACTAGCGGCCGGGGAGCTGTTTTTT,TRBD2,TRBV10-3,-,TRBJ2-2
CASSARQGFGNNSPLHF,TGTGCCAGCAGCGCGAGACAGGGATTTGGCAATAATTCACCCCTCCACTTT,TRBD1,TRBV13,-,TRBJ1-6
CASSFYGGNLNYGYTF,TGTGCCAGCAGTTTTTATGGGGGGAACCTTAACTATGGCTACACCTTC,-,TRBV27,few,TRBJ1-2
CSASSGVTYNEQFF,TGCAGTGCTAGTAGCGGGGTTACCTACAATGAGCAGTTCTTC,TRBD2,TRBV20-1,-,TRBJ2-1
CASSPPGAAGEAFF,TGTGCCAGCTCACCACCGGGGGCCGCAGGTGAAGCTTTCTTT,-,TRBV18,-,TRBJ1-1
CASTERDNRGNQPQHF,TGCGCCAGCACAGAACGGGACAACAGGGGCAATCAGCCCCAGCATTTT,-,TRBV23-1,once,TRBJ1-5
CASSPSAGRGPRNQPQHF,TGCGCCAGCAGCCCCTCAGCGGGTCGGGGACCGAGGAATCAGCCCCAGCATTTT,-,TRBV4-1,once,TRBJ1-5
CASSTPGQGSTDTQYF,TGTGCCAGCAGTACCCCGGGACAGGGAAGCACAGATACGCAGTATTTT,TRBD1,TRBV27,-,TRBJ2-3
CASSFFVGTSGRDEQFF,TGTGCCAGCAGCTTCTTCGTGGGGACTAGCGGGAGAGATGAGCAGTTCTTC,TRBD2,TRBV7-8,once,TRBJ2-1
CASSNIRGWQNTEAFF,TGTGCCAGCAGCAACATCAGGGGGTGGCAGAACACTGAAGCTTTCTTT,TRBD1,TRBV5-4,-,TRBJ1-1
CAAQAGNNEQFF,TGTGCCGCCCAGGCGGGTAACAATGAGCAGTTCTTC,-,TRBV28,-,TRBJ2-1
CASSPPRAGVMNTEAFF,TGTGCCAGCTCACCGCCCCGGGCGGGGGTAATGAACACTGAAGCTTTCTTT,-,TRBV18,-,TRBJ1-1
CASSSGLVDTEAFF,TGTGCCAGCAGTTCGGGTCTAGTAGACACTGAAGCTTTCTTT,-,TRBV28,-,TRBJ1-1
CASSGQGSTNEKLFF,TGTGCCAGCAGTGGACAGGGATCCACTAATGAAAAACTGTTTTTT,TRBD1,TRBV2,-,TRBJ1-4
CASSQGQGGSYEQYF,TGCGCCAGCAGCCAAGGTCAGGGCGGGAGCTACGAGCAGTACTTC,TRBD2,TRBV4-1,-,TRBJ2-7
CASSYSGSSNEQYF,TGTGCCAGCAGCTATAGCGGAAGCTCCAACGAGCAGTACTTC,-,TRBV11-3,-,TRBJ2-7
CASSAQMNTEAFF,TGTGCCAGTAGTGCACAAATGAACACTGAAGCTTTCTTT,-,TRBV19,once,TRBJ1-1
CASSEVYRVTYEQYF,TGTGCCAGCAGTGAAGTCTACAGAGTTACCTACGAGCAGTACTTC,-,TRBV6-1,-,TRBJ2-7
CASSLAGGQPQHF,TGCGCCAGCAGCTTGGCGGGAGGGCAGCCCCAGCATTTT,-,TRBV5-1,-,TRBJ1-5
CASSHSRGRGYTF,TGTGCCAGCAGCCATAGCCGGGGTCGTGGCTACACCTTC,-,TRBV14,few,TRBJ1-2
CASSLVPGVEGEQYF,TGCGCCAGCAGCTTGGTCCCGGGGGTGGAAGGAGAGCAGTACTTC,-,TRBV5-1,-,TRBJ2-7
CASSLIWTVSTDTQYF,TGTGCCAGCAGCTTGATTTGGACAGTGAGCACAGATACGCAGTATTTT,-,TRBV5-5,-,TRBJ2-3
CAWSHQVSNYGYTF,TGTGCCTGGAGTCACCAGGTTTCTAACTATGGCTACACCTTC,-,TRBV30,-,TRBJ1-2
CASSYHMEVDNSPLHF,TGTGCCAGCAGTTACCATATGGAGGTCGACAATTCACCCCTCCACTTT,-,TRBV6-5,-,TRBJ1-6
CASSPDRANQPQHF,TGTGCCAGCAGTCCGGACAGGGCAAATCAGCCCCAGCATTTT,TRBD1,TRBV25-1,-,TRBJ1-5
CASRGEGRFNEQFF,TGTGCCAGCCGGGGGGAGGGCCGATTCAATGAGCAGTTCTTC,TRBD2,TRBV6-5,-,TRBJ2-1
CASSLGAGTINNEQFF,TGTGCCAGCAGCTTAGGCGCGGGTACTATTAACAATGAGCAGTTCTTC,-,TRBV11-2,-,TRBJ2-1
CASSLEGGGYGYTF,TGTGCCAGCAGTTTGGAAGGGGGGGGATATGGCTACACCTTC,-,TRBV27,-,TRBJ1-2
CASSEQGQLFPMYF,TGTGCCAGCAGTGAACAGGGACAGCTTTTCCCAATGTACTTC,TRBD1,TRBV6-1,-,TRBJ2-7
CASSKQGVGDNEQFF,TGTGCCAGCAGCAAACAGGGAGTTGGGGACAATGAGCAGTTCTTC,-,TRBV9,few,TRBJ2-1
CASSLRQGVAGELFF,TGTGCCAGCAGCTTAAGACAGGGAGTAGCCGGGGAGCTGTTTTTT,TRBD1,TRBV7-9,once,TRBJ2-2
CASIGVAGGLYNEQFF,TGTGCCAGCATCGGAGTAGCGGGAGGGCTCTACAATGAGCAGTTCTTC,TRBD2,TRBV2,-,TRBJ2-1
CASSLTENTEAFF,TGTGCCAGCAGCTTAACTGAGAACACTGAAGCTTTCTTT,-,TRBV11-2,-,TRBJ1-1
CASSRGERRYTF,TGTGCCAGCAGCCGGGGGGAGAGGCGCTACACCTTC,-,TRBV6-2/TRBV6-3,-,TRBJ1-2
CASSSGQGFYYEQYF,TGTGCCAGCAGCTCGGGACAGGGGTTCTACTACGAGCAGTACTTC,TRBD1,TRBV7-9,-,TRBJ2-7
CASSSGGTSGYNEQFF,TGCGCCAGCAGCTCCGGTGGGACTAGCGGGTACAATGAGCAGTTCTTC,TRBD2,TRBV5-1,-,TRBJ2-1
CASSLAAGANTEAFF,TGTGCCAGCAGCTTAGCGGCAGGGGCGAACACTGAAGCTTTCTTT,-,TRBV7-9,once,TRBJ1-1